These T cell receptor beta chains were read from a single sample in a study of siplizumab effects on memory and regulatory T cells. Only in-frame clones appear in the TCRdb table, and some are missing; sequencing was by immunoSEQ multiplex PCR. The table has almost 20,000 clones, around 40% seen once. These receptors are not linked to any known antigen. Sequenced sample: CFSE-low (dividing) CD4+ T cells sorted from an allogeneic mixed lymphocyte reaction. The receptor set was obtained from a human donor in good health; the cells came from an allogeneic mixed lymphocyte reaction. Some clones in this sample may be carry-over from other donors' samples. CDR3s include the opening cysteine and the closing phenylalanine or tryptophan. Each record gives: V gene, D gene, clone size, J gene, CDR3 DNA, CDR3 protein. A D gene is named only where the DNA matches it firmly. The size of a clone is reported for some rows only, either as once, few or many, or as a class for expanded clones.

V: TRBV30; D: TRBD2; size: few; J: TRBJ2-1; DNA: TGTGCCTGGAGTGTACGAGCGGGAGCCCTAAATGAGCAGTTCTTC; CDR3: CAWSVRAGALNEQFF
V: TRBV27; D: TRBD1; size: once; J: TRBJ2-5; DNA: TGTGCCAGCAGTTTACGTGACAGGGCGGAAGAGACCCAGTACTTC; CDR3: CASSLRDRAEETQYF
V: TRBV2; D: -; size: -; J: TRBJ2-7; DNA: TGTGCCAGCAGTAGGGTGGGGGGCCCCTACGAGCAGTACTTC; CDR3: CASSRVGGPYEQYF
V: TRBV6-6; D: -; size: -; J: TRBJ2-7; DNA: TGTGCCAGCAGTTACTGGGCCCAGCAACCTTACGAGCAGTACTTC; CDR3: CASSYWAQQPYEQYF
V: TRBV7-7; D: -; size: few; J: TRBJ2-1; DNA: TGTGCTAGCAGCAATCTCCCGGGTGAGCAGTTCTTC; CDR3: CASSNLPGEQFF
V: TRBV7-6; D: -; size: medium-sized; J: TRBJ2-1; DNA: TGTGCCAGCAGCTTCGGGTCCGGCCCCTACAATGAGCAGTTCTTC; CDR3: CASSFGSGPYNEQFF
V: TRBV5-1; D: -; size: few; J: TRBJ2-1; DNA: TGCGCCAGCAGCTTGGTAGGGTCGGGACATAGCTACAATGAGCAGTTCTTC; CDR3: CASSLVGSGHSYNEQFF
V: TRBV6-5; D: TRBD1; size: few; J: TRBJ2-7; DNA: TGTGCCAGCAGACAAACAGGGGGGTCGGAGCAGTACTTC; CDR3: CASRQTGGSEQYF
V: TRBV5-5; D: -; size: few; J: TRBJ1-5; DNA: TGTGCCAGCAGCTCGAGCGGGGGGGACTATCAGCCCCAGCATTTT; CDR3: CASSSSGGDYQPQHF
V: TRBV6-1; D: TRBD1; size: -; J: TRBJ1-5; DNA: TGTGCCATCAGTGAGTCGACTCCCAACAGGGGCAGTCAGCCCCAGCATTTT; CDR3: CAISESTPNRGSQPQHF
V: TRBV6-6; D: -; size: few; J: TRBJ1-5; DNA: TGTGCCACCTCCGGCCTCATCAAAAATCAGCCCCAGCATTTT; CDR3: CATSGLIKNQPQHF
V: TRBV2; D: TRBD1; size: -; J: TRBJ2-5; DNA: TGTGCCAGCAGGAGGGGACAGGCCGACCAAGAGACCCAGTACTTC; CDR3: CASRRGQADQETQYF
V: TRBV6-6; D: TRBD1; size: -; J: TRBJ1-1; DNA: TGTGCCAGCAGTGCTTTGACAGGGGGGCACACTGAAGCTTTCTTT; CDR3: CASSALTGGHTEAFF
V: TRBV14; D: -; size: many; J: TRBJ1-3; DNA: TGTGCCAGCAGCCAATTAAACAGACCTGGAAACACCATATATTTT; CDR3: CASSQLNRPGNTIYF
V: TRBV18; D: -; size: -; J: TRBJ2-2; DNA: TGTGCCAGCTCTGGAACGGGAGTCACCGGGGAGCTGTTTTTT; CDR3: CASSGTGVTGELFF
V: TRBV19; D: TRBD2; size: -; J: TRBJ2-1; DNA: TGTGCCAGTAGTTCCCTAGCGGGGGACAATGAGCAGTTCTTC; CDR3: CASSSLAGDNEQFF
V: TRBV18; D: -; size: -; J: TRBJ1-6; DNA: TGTGCCAGCTCACCAGATTTTGTGCAGACCGTACCCCTCCACTTT; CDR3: CASSPDFVQTVPLHF
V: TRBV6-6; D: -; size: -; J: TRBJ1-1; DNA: TGTGCCAGCAGATTGAGCATCCGGGGGAACACTGAAGCTTTCTTT; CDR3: CASRLSIRGNTEAFF
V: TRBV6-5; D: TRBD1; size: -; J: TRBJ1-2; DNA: TGTGCCAGCAGTGGAACAGGGGTCTGGCCCAGAGGCTACACCTTC; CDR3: CASSGTGVWPRGYTF
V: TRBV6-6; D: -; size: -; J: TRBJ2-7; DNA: TGTGCCAGCAACCAGACACCACTCCTAGAGCAGTACTTC; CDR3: CASNQTPLLEQYF
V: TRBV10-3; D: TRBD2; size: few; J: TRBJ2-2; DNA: TGTGCCATCAGGCCGAGGGCTAGCGGGGTCGGGGAGCTGTTTTTT; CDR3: CAIRPRASGVGELFF
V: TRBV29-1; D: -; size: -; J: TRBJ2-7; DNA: TGCAGCGTTGCATCCGGGACGTGGAGCGGAGGGCAGTACTTC; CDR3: CSVASGTWSGGQYF
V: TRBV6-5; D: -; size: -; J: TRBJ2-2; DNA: TGTGCCAGCAGTCTACGGTTTTTGAACACCGGGGAGCTGTTTTTT; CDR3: CASSLRFLNTGELFF
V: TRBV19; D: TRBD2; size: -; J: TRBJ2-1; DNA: TGTGCCAGTAGTATGGGGGCGGGGGGGTCTAATGAGCAGTTCTTC; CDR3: CASSMGAGGSNEQFF
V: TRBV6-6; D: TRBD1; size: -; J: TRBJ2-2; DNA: TGTGCCAGCAGGGGACAGGGAACCGGGGAGCTGTTTTTT; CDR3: CASRGQGTGELFF
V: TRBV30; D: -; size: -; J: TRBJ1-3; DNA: TGTGCCGGCGTCTCGGGGGCAGGAGGAAACACCATATATTTT; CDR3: CAGVSGAGGNTIYF
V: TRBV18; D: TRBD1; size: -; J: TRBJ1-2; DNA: TGTGCCAGCTCACCACGACAGGGAGATGGCTACACCTTC; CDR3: CASSPRQGDGYTF
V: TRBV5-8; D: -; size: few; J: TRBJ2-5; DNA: TGTGCCAGCAGCCGCAGGGCCGTATCCCGGGAGACCCAGTACTTC; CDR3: CASSRRAVSRETQYF
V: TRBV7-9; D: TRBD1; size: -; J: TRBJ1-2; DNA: TGTGCCAGCAGCCCACAAAGTGGGGACAGCTATGGCTACACCTTC; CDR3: CASSPQSGDSYGYTF
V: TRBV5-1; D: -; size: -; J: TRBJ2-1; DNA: TGCGCCAGCAGCTTAACGGGGTCGGTCAGCTCCTACAATGAGCAGTTCTTC; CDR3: CASSLTGSVSSYNEQFF
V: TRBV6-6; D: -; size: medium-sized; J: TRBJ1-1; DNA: TGTGCCAGCAGTTACTCGAAAGGGAGGGCTGAAGCTTTCTTT; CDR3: CASSYSKGRAEAFF
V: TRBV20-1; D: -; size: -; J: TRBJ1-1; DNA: TGCAGTGCTAGATCAGGGAAAGCTTTCTTT; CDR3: CSARSGKAFF
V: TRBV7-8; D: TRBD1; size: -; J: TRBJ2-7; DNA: TGTGCCAGCAGCTTAGCCGGGACAGGGGGCTACGAGCAGTACTTC; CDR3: CASSLAGTGGYEQYF
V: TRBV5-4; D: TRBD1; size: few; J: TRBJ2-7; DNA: TGTGCCAGCAGCCTGGGCCCCTTCGGGACAGGGACTTACGAGCAGTACTTC; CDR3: CASSLGPFGTGTYEQYF
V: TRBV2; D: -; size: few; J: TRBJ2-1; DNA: TGTGCCAGCAGCCAGACTATGGGAAATTACAATGAGCAGTTCTTC; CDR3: CASSQTMGNYNEQFF
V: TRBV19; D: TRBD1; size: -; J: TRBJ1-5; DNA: TGTGCCAGTAGTATTGCAGGGGGCCTATTCAATCAGCCCCAGCATTTT; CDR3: CASSIAGGLFNQPQHF
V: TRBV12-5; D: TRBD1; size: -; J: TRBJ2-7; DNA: TGTGCTAGTGGTTTCGGGACAGGGGGTTTCGCCTACGAGCAGTACTTC; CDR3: CASGFGTGGFAYEQYF
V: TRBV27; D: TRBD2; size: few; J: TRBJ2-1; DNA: TGTGCCAGCAGACCTGCTAGCGGGGTTAGTAATGAGCAGTTCTTC; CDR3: CASRPASGVSNEQFF
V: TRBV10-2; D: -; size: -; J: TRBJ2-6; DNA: TGCGCCAGCAGTGATAGACCTGGGGCCAACGTCCTGACTTTC; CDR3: CASSDRPGANVLTF
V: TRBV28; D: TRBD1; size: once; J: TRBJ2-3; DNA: TGTGCCAGCAGTTCCGCCGGGACAGGGGAGCGGGCGCAGTATTTT; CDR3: CASSSAGTGERAQYF
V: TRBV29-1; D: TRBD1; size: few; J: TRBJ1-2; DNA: TGCAGCGTTAAGACAGGGACCTCCTATGGCTACACCTTC; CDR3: CSVKTGTSYGYTF
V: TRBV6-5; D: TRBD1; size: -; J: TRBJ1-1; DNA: TGTGCCAGCAGTTCCAACAGGGGAGGCGCTTTCTTT; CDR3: CASSSNRGGAFF
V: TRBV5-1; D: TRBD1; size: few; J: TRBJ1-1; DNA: TGCGCCAGCAGCCCCCGGACAGGGGGCGTTCGGGAAGCTTTCTTT; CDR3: CASSPRTGGVREAFF
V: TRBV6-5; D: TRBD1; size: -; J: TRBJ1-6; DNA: TGTGCCAGCAAACTCGGGACAGCTCATAATTCACCCCTCCACTTT; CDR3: CASKLGTAHNSPLHF
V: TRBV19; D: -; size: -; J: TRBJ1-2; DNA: TGTGCCAGTAGCCGGACCCTTCTCACAGTATTGGGTGGCTACACCTTC; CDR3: CASSRTLLTVLGGYTF
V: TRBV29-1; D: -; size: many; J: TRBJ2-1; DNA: TGCAGCGTTGTTTCGGCGGGACTCTACAATGAGCAGTTCTTC; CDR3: CSVVSAGLYNEQFF
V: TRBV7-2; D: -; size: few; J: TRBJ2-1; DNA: TGTGCCAGCAGCTTAGCGGGAGTAATAGTTCGGTTCTTC; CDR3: CASSLAGVIVRFF
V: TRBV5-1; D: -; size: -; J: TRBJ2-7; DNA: TGCGCCAGCAGCTTGGCCTCCAACGGCTGGGAGCAGTACTTC; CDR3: CASSLASNGWEQYF
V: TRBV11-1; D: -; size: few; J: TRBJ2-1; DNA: TGTGCCAGCAGCCCTATGGCCATGAGGAACAATGAGCAGTTCTTC; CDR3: CASSPMAMRNNEQFF
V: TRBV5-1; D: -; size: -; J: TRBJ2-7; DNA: TGCGCCAGCAGCTTGGCAGGCGAGCAGTACTTC; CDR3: CASSLAGEQYF
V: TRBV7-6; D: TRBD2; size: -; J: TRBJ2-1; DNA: TGTGCCAGCAGCTTCTCTAGCGGGAACAATGAGCAGTTCTTC; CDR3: CASSFSSGNNEQFF
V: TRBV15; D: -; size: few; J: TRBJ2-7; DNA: TGTGCCACCAGCAGAGTGACAGAGTCCTACGAGCAGTACTTC; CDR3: CATSRVTESYEQYF
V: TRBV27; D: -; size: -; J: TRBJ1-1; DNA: TGTGCCAGCAGTTTCGCCCGGAACACTGAAGCTTTCTTT; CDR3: CASSFARNTEAFF